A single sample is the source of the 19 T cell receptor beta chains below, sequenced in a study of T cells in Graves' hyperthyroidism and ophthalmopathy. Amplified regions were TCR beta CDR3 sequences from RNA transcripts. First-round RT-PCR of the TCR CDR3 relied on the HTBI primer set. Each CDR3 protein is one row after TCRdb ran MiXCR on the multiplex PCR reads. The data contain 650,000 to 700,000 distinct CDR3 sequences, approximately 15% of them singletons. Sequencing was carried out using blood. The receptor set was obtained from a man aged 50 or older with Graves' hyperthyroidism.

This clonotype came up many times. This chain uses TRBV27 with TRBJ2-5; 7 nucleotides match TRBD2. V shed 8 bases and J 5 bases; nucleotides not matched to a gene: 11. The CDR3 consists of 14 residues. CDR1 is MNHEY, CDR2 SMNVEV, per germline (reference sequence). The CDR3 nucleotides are TGTGCCAGCCGTCCGGGACTACACTCGGAGACCCAGTACTTC. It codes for CASRPGLHSETQYF.

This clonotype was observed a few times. The CDR3 loop is CSVESSGSYNEQFF. The CDR3 nucleotides are TGCAGCGTTGAATCTAGCGGCTCCTACAATGAGCAGTTCTTC. The V and J genes are TRBV29-1 and TRBJ2-1, with 7 bases identical to TRBD2. The CDR3 runs 14 residues. The V gene's germline CDR1 is SQVTM and CDR2 ANQGSEA. Losses at the gene ends were 2 bases for V and 0 bases for J; bases not matched to a gene: 1.

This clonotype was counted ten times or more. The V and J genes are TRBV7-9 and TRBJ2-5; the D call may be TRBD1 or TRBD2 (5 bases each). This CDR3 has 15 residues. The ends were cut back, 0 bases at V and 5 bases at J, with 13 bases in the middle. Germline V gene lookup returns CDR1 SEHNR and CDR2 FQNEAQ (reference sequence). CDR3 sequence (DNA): TGTGCCAGCAGCTTAGCCCGGGACCCGAGGGAGACCCAGTACTTC. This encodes CASSLARDPRETQYF.

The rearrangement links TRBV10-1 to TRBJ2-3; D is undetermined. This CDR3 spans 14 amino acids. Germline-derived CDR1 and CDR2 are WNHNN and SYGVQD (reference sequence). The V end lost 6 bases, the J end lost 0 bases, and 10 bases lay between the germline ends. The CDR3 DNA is TGCGCCAGCAGCGGGTCCCCTAGCACAGATACGCAGTATTTT. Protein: CASSGSPSTDTQYF.

The CDR3 spells CASSIPGRPYPQHF. Written as DNA, the CDR3 is TGTGCCAGTAGTATCCCCGGGCGGCCCTACCCCCAGCATTTT. This rearrangement joins TRBV19 to TRBJ1-5; D not certain. Germline V lookup: CDR1 LNHDA, CDR2 SQIVND (reference sequence). CDR3 length: 14 amino acids. The V end was cut by 3 bases, the J end by 10 bases, with 16 bases between. Looking up the rest from reference TRBV19 and TRBJ1-5 gives the full variable domain: DGGITQSPKYLFRKEGQNVTLSCEQNLNHDAMYWYRQDPGQGLRLIYYSQIVNDFQKGDIAEGYSVSREKKESFPLTVTSAQKNPTAFYLCASSIPGRPYPQHFGDGTRLSIL.

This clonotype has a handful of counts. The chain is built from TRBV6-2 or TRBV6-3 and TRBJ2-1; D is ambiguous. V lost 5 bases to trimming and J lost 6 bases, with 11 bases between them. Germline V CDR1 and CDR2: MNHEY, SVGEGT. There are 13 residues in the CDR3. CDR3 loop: CASSTYSANEQFF. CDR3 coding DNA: TGTGCCAGCAGTACTTATTCGGCCAATGAGCAGTTCTTC.

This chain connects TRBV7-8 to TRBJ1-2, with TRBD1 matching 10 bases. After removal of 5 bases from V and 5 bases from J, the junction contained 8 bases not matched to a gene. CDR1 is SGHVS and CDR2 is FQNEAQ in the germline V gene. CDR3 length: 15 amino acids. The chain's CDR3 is CASSPSGTGDYGYTF. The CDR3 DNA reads TGTGCCAGCAGCCCCTCCGGGACAGGGGATTATGGCTACACCTTC.

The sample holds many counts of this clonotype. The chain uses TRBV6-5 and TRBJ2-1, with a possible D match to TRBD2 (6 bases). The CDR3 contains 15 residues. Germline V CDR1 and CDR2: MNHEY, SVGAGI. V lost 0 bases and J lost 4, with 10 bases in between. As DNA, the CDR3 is TGTGCCAGCAGTTACTCCGGGGGACTTTACAATGAGCAGTTCTTC. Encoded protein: CASSYSGGLYNEQFF.

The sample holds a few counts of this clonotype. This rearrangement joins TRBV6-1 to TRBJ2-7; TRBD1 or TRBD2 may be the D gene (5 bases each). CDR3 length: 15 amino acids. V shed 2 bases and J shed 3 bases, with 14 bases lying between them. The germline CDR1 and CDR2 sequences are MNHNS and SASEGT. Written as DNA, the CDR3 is TGTGCCAGCAGTGAATTGGCAGGGAGCTACTACGAGCAGTACTTC. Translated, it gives CASSELAGSYYEQYF.

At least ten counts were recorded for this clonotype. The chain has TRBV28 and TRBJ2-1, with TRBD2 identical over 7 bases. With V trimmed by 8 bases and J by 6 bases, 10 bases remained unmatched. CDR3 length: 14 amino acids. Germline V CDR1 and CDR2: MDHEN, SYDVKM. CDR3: CASSSGMVSNEQFF. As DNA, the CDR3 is TGTGCCAGCTCTAGCGGAATGGTCTCCAATGAGCAGTTCTTC.

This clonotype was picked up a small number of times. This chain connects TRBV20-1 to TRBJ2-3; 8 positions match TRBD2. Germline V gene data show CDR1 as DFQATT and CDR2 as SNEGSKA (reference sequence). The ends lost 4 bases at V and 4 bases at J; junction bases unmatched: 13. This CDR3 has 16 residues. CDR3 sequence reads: CSANLPGLVSADTQYF. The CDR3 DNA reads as TGCAGTGCTAACCTCCCGGGACTAGTTTCCGCAGATACGCAGTATTTT.

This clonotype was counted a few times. This chain's CDR3 is CATSSTGVNQPQHF. Written as DNA, the CDR3 is TGTGCCACCAGCAGCACAGGGGTCAATCAGCCCCAGCATTTT. V and J are TRBV15 and TRBJ1-5, with 7 bases matching TRBD1. This CDR3 comprises 14 residues. Germline loops: CDR1 LNHNV, CDR2 YYDKDF (reference sequence). Trimming at V came to 3 bases and at J to 3 bases, leaving 2 bases not matched to a gene.

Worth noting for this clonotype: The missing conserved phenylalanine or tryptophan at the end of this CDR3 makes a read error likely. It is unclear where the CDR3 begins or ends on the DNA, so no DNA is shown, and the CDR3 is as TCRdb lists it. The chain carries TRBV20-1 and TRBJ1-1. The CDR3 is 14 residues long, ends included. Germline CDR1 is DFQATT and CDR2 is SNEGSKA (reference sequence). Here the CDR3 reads CSAREFDPDTEACL.

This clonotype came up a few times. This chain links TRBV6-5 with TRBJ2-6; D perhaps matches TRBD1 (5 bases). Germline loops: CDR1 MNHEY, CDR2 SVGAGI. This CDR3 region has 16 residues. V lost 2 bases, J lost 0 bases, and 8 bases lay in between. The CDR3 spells CASSYIGASGANVLTF. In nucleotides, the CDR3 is TGTGCCAGCAGTTACATAGGGGCCTCTGGGGCCAACGTCCTGACTTTC.

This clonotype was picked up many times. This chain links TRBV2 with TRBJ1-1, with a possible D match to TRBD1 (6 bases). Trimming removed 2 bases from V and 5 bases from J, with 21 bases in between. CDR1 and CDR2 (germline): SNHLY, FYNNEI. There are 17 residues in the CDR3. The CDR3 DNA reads TGTGCCAGCAGTGAAATGTGGCAGGGGATATGGGGGACTGAAGCTTTCTTT. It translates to CASSEMWQGIWGTEAFF.

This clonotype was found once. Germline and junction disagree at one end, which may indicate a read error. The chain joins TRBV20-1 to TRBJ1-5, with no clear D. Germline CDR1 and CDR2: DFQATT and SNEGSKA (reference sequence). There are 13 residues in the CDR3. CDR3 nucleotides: TGCAGTGCGAGTAGGGTGAGCAATGAGCCCCAGCATTTT. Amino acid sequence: CSASRVSNEPQHF.

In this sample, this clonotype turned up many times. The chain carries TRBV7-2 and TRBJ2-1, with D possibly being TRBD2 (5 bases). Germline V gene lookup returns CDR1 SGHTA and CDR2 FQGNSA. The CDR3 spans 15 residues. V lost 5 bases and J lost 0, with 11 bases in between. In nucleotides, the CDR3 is TGTGCCAGCAGCCCCCCACTAGGCTCCTACAATGAGCAGTTCTTC. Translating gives CASSPPLGSYNEQFF.

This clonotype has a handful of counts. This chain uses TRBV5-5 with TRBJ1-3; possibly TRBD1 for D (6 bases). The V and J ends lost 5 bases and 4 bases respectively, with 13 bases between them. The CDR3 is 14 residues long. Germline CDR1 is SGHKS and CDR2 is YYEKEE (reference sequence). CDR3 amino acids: CASRGTSTGNTIYF. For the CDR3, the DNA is TGTGCCAGCAGGGGGACATCTACGGGAAACACCATATATTTT.

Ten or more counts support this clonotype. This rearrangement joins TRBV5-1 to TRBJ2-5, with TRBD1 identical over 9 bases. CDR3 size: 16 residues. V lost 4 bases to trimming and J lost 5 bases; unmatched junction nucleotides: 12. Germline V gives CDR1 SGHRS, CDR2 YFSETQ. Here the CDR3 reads CASSRTGQGIIETQYF. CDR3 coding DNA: TGCGCCAGCAGCCGGACCGGACAGGGGATTATTGAGACCCAGTACTTC.